The 22 T cell receptor beta chains presented below share a single source sample, sequenced in a study of blood T cell repertoires in COVID-19. TCRdb's table, derived via immunoSEQ multiplex PCR, lists solely in-frame clones and lacks some. The sample contains fewer than 350,000 clones, about 86% of which appear only once. The sample taken for sequencing was peripheral blood. The receptors derive from a woman aged 30 to 39 who had recovered from COVID-19.

The CDR3 DNA is TGTGCCAGCAGCACCAGACTAGCGGGGAGCACAGATACGCAGTATTTT. Protein sequence: CASSTRLAGSTDTQYF. The rearrangement joins TRBV7-2 to TRBJ2-3; 11 bases are a match to TRBD2. This CDR3 comprises 16 residues. Per germline, CDR1 SGHTA and CDR2 FQGNSA. Trimming at V came to 5 bases and at J to 0 bases, leaving 4 bases not matched to a gene. Complete variable domain (other parts from reference TRBV7-2 and TRBJ2-3): GAGVSQSPSNKVTEKGKDVELRCDPISGHTALYWYRQSLGQGLEFLIYFQGNSAPDKSGLPSDRFSAERTGGSVSTLTIQRTQQEDSAVYLCASSTRLAGSTDTQYFGPGTRLTVL.

The chain uses TRBV12-3 or TRBV12-4 and TRBJ2-5; D gene uncertain. The CDR3 is 13 amino acids. Trimming stripped 4 bases from V and 2 bases from J, with 8 bases between. The DNA of the CDR3 is TGTGCCAGCAGTTCCCCCCCACAAGAGACCCAGTACTTC. It is translated as CASSSPPQETQYF.

V gene TRBV7-9 combines with J gene TRBJ2-5, with no clear D. This CDR3 contains 13 residues. V gave up 5 bases and J gave up 5 bases, with 12 bases separating them. Germline CDR1 is SEHNR and CDR2 is FQNEAQ (reference sequence). CDR3: CASSPPGRETQYF. The DNA of the CDR3 is TGTGCCAGCAGCCCCCCGGGTAGGGAGACCCAGTACTTC.

This chain uses TRBV2 with TRBJ1-5; 7 bases match TRBD1. The germline V gene has CDR1 SNHLY and CDR2 FYNNEI. The trim removed 4 bases at V and 4 bases at J, leaving 4 bases unmatched. This CDR3 contains 14 residues. The CDR3 here is CASSASGGNQPQHF. The CDR3 DNA is TGTGCCAGCAGTGCCTCAGGGGGTAATCAGCCCCAGCATTTT.

This chain joins TRBV18 and TRBJ2-7; TRBD1 matches 8 bases. The CDR3 is 13 residues long. CDR1 and CDR2 from the germline V gene are KGHSH and LQKENI. V dropped 8 bases and J dropped 3; count of bases not matched to a gene: 6. The CDR3 nucleotides read TGTGCCAGCCAAGAGGGACAGGTCTACGAGCAGTACTTC. Its translation is CASQEGQVYEQYF.

The CDR3 nucleotides read TGTGCCACCAGTGACCGAGGTCAGCCCCAGCATTTT. It yields the protein CATSDRGQPQHF. The genes are TRBV24-1 and TRBJ1-5; D gene uncertain. CDR1 and CDR2 (germline): KGHDR, SFDVKD. V lost 4 bases to trimming and J lost 6 bases, with 6 bases between them. The CDR3 contains 12 residues.

V usage is TRBV5-1 and J usage is TRBJ1-3, with D maybe TRBD1 (5 bases). From germline, CDR1 is SGHRS and CDR2 YFSETQ. This CDR3 comprises 14 residues. Trimming removed 1 base from V and 8 bases from J, with 13 bases in between. In DNA, the CDR3 is TGCGCCAGCAGCTTGCAGGGTGAGGTGGACACCATATATTTT. Protein: CASSLQGEVDTIYF.

This clone was observed a handful of times. The chain joins TRBV5-1 to TRBJ1-6, with D possibly matching TRBD1 (5 bases). Per germline, CDR1 SGHRS and CDR2 YFSETQ. Trimming shortened V by 4 bases and J by 6 bases, and 17 bases separated the two germline ends. The CDR3 runs to 16 residues. The CDR3 spells CASSLNGQGGNSPLHF. The CDR3 nucleotides read TGCGCCAGCAGCCTGAACGGGCAGGGAGGTAATTCACCCCTCCACTTT.

V and J are TRBV4-3 and TRBJ2-5, with D possibly being TRBD2 (5 bases). The V end lost 4 bases, the J end lost 4 bases, and 13 bases lay between the germline ends. The CDR3 spans 14 residues. Germline CDR1 reads LGHNA; CDR2 reads YSLEER. Here the CDR3 DNA reads TGCGCCAGCAGCCCGACGGGATTTGTAGAGACCCAGTACTTC. Translation gives CASSPTGFVETQYF.

The V gene is TRBV6-5, the J gene TRBJ2-5, with a possible D match to TRBD2 (5 bases). This CDR3 comprises 16 residues. The germline V gene has CDR1 MNHEY and CDR2 SVGAGI. Trimming left V 0 bases short and J 1 base short, with 12 bases between. DNA of the CDR3: TGTGCCAGCAGTTACTCGAGTTTGCGGGCCCAAGAGACCCAGTACTTC. This gives the protein CASSYSSLRAQETQYF.

The chain carries TRBV2 and TRBJ1-2; D gene unclear. Germline lookup yields CDR1 SNHLY and CDR2 FYNNEI. CDR3 length: 11 residues. Trimming took 0 bases from V and 8 from J, leaving 4 bases between them. This chain's CDR3 is CASSEAGGYTF. The CDR3 nucleotides read TGTGCCAGCAGTGAAGCCGGGGGCTACACCTTC.

The chain has TRBV27 and TRBJ2-7; D may be TRBD2 (7 bases). The CDR3 is 14 amino acids. The V gene lost 5 bases and the J gene lost 2 bases, with 13 bases spanning the gap. Germline CDR1 reads MNHEY; CDR2 reads SMNVEV (reference sequence). CDR3 sequence reads: CASSGGAVAYEQYF. CDR3 coding DNA: TGTGCCAGCAGTGGGGGGGCTGTCGCCTACGAGCAGTACTTC.

To note about this clone: Other DNA sequences of this sample code for an identical CDR3. This chain uses TRBV30 with TRBJ2-6; TRBD1 matches at 7 bases. Germline V lookup: CDR1 GTSNPN, CDR2 SVGIG (reference sequence). V shed 2 bases, J shed 0 bases, and the junction held 7 bases outside the gene matches. The CDR3 runs to 17 residues. CDR3 nucleotide sequence: TGTGCCTGGAGTCGGGACAGAGTCAGCTCTGGGGCCAACGTCCTGACTTTC. This translates into CAWSRDRVSSGANVLTF.

The CDR3 nucleotides are TGTGCCAGCAGCTCCCGACAGGGGAGAGTGGTGGAGCTGTTTTTT. It codes for CASSSRQGRVVELFF. This chain links TRBV5-4 with TRBJ2-2, with 8 nucleotides matching TRBD1. Germline CDR1 is SGHNT and CDR2 is YYREEE (reference sequence). V was pared by 3 bases and J by 10 bases, with 11 bases of the junction left unmatched. The CDR3 has 15 amino acids.

This clone was seen just once. This sequence joins TRBV6-5 and TRBJ2-1; 10 bases agree with TRBD2. The CDR3 is 14 residues long. The germline V gene encodes CDR1 MNHEY and CDR2 SVGAGI. The J segment lost 6 bases and the V segment lost 5 bases, leaving 4 bases of the junction unmatched. The CDR3 nucleotides are TGTGCCAGCAGTATAGCGGGAGGCCCCAATGAGCAGTTCTTC. It translates to CASSIAGGPNEQFF.

This sequence joins TRBV4-1 and TRBJ2-1; 7 bases align to TRBD1. After removal of 3 bases from V and 3 bases from J, the junction contained 5 bases not matched to a gene. Germline lookup yields CDR1 MGHRA and CDR2 YSYEKL. The CDR3 is made up of 15 amino acids. The CDR3 DNA is TGCGCCAGCAGCCAGGATCAGGGGGACTACAATGAGCAGTTCTTC. Translated, it gives CASSQDQGDYNEQFF.

The chain couples TRBV6-4 to TRBJ1-5, with D possibly being TRBD1 (5 bases). V lost 6 bases, J lost 6 bases, and 12 bases lay in between. The CDR3 runs 13 residues. Germline loops: CDR1 MRHNA, CDR2 SNTAGT. CDR3 nucleotide sequence: TGTGCCAGCAGCCCGACAGCGGGTCAGCCCCAGCATTTT. Protein: CASSPTAGQPQHF.

The sample holds one count of this clone. The chain recombines TRBV3-1 (or the pseudogene TRBV3-2) with TRBJ2-1, with a possible D match to TRBD2 (5 bases). The CDR3 has 17 amino acids. Germline CDR1 is LGHDT and CDR2 is YNNKEL (reference sequence). Deletions cut 4 bases from V and 3 bases from J, with 19 bases between. The CDR3 sequence: CASSRRRRTEDYNEQFF. Written as DNA, the CDR3 is TGTGCCAGCAGCCGGCGTCGGAGGACTGAGGACTACAATGAGCAGTTCTTC.

CDR3 sequence reads: CASSLTGGNTIYF. Here the CDR3 DNA reads TGTGCCAGCAGTTTAACGGGAGGAAACACCATATATTTT. This chain links TRBV12-3 or TRBV12-4 with TRBJ1-3; D is ambiguous. This CDR3 has 13 amino acids. V was cut by 2 bases and J by 4 bases, with 6 bases left in between.

The chain carries TRBV2 and TRBJ2-7; 7 nucleotides align to TRBD1. Germline trimming cut 7 bases from V and 7 bases from J; bases unmatched to any gene: 16. Germline lookup yields CDR1 SNHLY and CDR2 FYNNEI. The CDR3 is 15 amino acids. CDR3 sequence reads: CASNGQVGALLEQYF. The CDR3 DNA is TGTGCCAGCAATGGACAGGTGGGGGCTCTTTTGGAGCAGTACTTC. Full variable domain (rest looked up from reference TRBV2 and TRBJ2-7): EPEVTQTPSHQVTQMGQEVILRCVPISNHLYFYWYRQILGQKVEFLVSFYNNEISEKSEIFDDQFSVERPDGSNFTLKIRSTKLEDSAMYFCASNGQVGALLEQYFGPGTRLTVT.

This clone was detected only a few times. The chain is built from TRBV10-3 and TRBJ2-7, with a weak D call TRBD2 (5 bases). Looked up from germline, CDR1 is ENHRY and CDR2 is SYGVKD. V lost 4 bases, J lost 2 bases, and 9 bases lay in between. This CDR3 has 13 amino acids. For the CDR3, the DNA is TGTGCCATCAGTGGAAGCGGAACCTACGAGCAGTACTTC. This gives the protein CAISGSGTYEQYF.

The rearrangement uses TRBV28 and TRBJ2-2, with 8 bases that match TRBD2. This CDR3 spans 17 amino acids. The junction had 6 bases not matched to a gene; V was cut back by 3 bases and J by 0 bases. Germline CDR1 and CDR2: MDHEN and SYDVKM. The CDR3 nucleotides read TGTGCCAGCAGTTTTCCCCCGGGACTAGCGAACACCGGGGAGCTGTTTTTT. Its protein is CASSFPPGLANTGELFF.